This T cell receptor (beta chain) was captured by sequencing in a study of pediatric ulcerative colitis. This table comes from immunoSEQ multiplex PCR, and its TCRdb copy is limited to in-frame clones, with some not included. The sample includes approximately 60,000 clones, roughly nine tenths seen only once; the top ten take roughly 3%. The CDR3 contains 12 residues. The V and J ends lost 0 bases and 4 bases respectively, with 6 bases between them. The germline V gene encodes CDR1 GTSNPN and CDR2 SVGIG (reference sequence). This clone was observed a single time. The sequence was collected from a boy aged 5-17 years with severe ulcerative colitis. The chain uses TRBV30 and TRBJ2-5; D is ambiguous. The sample taken for sequencing was blood. The CDR3 sequence is CAWSVLGETQYF. CDR3 DNA sequence: TGTGCCTGGAGTGTACTGGGAGAGACCCAGTACTTC. The complete variable domain, with remaining parts taken from reference TRBV30 and TRBJ2-5, reads SQTIHQWPATLVQPVGSPLSLECTVEGTSNPNLYWYRQAAGRGLQLLFYSVGIGQISSEVPQNLSASRPQDRQFILSSKKLLLSDSGFYLCAWSVLGETQYFGPGTRLLVL.